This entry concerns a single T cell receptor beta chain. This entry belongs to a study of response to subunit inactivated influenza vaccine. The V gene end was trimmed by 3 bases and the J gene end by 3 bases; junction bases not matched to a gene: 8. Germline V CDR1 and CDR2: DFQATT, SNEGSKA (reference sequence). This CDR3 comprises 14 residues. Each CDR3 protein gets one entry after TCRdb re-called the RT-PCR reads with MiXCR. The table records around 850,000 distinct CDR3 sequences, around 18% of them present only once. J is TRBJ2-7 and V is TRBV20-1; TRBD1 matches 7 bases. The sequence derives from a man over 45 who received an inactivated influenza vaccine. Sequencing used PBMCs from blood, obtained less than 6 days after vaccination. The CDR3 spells CSARTPGTDYEQYF. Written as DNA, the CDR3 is TGCAGTGCTAGGACTCCGGGGACAGACTACGAGCAGTACTTC.